This TCR beta chain emerged from a study of blood T cell repertoires in COVID-19. For the study at large: The analysed material was cDNA or gDNA that came from T cells, B-cell-depleted T cells, or PBMCs.

The CDR3 contains 15 residues. V was cut by 0 bases and J by 7 bases, with 14 bases left in between. CDR1 and CDR2 (germline): SGHRS, YFSETQ. In the original workflow: Estimation of nucleated cell counts relied on the amplification of reference gene primers. Data came from immunoSEQ multiplex PCR; TCRdb stores just in-frame clones and leaves some out. That table supplies the V and J calls and clone size; D and trimming were determined from the DNA. The data show some 270,000 clones, over 75% seen once. Seattle participants joined during active infection and were tracked over time. The sequence was obtained from a human donor with COVID-19, enrolled during active disease. The donor label of this sample is uncertain. This chain joins TRBV5-1 and TRBJ1-3; D is perhaps TRBD1 (5 bases). The sample taken for sequencing was peripheral blood. The CDR3 region is CASSLGRAKGNTIYF. CDR3 nucleotides: TGCGCCAGCAGCTTGGGCAGGGCCAAGGGGAACACCATATATTTT.